This TCR beta chain was obtained from a study of blood T cell repertoires in COVID-19. Across the study: PBMCs, B-cell-depleted T cells, or T cells provided the cDNA or gDNA that made up the material.

Measured with immunoSEQ multiplex PCR; TCRdb has only the in-frame clones, and not every one. The sample gives approximately 250,000 clones, around four fifths of which show up once; around 4.2% is in the top ten. Trimming at V came to 7 bases and at J to 2 bases, leaving 8 bases not matched to a gene. The CDR3 is 15 residues long. Looked up from germline, CDR1 is MNHEY and CDR2 is SVGAGI. The chain is built from TRBV6-5 and TRBJ1-2; 9 nucleotides align to TRBD1. Sequencing used peripheral blood. The source of this sequence is a man in his sixties with acute or convalescent COVID-19. CDR3 sequence reads: CASTRRTGANYGYTF. For the CDR3, the DNA is TGTGCCAGCACTCGTCGGACAGGGGCGAACTATGGCTACACCTTC.